Following are 3 T cell receptor beta chains from one sample sequenced in a study of beta chain features in type 1 diabetes. Study-wide findings and caveats: TCRB CDR3s were moderately but significantly shorter in Type 1 diabetes patients in all four CD4+ subsets.

Reverse transcribing all isolated RNA meant expressed TCRB transcripts were sequenced. Repertoires were generated with immunoSEQ multiplex PCR, while TCRdb's copy carries only in-frame clones and drops some. This table has approximately 250,000 clones, 11% appearing once. Their target antigens are unknown. Sequenced: naive CD4+ T cells from blood. These receptors all come from a man in his thirties or forties with type 1 diabetes.

The table lists this clone with a few counts. The CDR3 bases are TGTGCCAGCCGCCCCCTTAGGGGGAACACTGAAGCTTTCTTT. The encoded protein is CASRPLRGNTEAFF. The V call is TRBV6-5, the J call TRBJ1-1; maybe TRBD1 (5 bases). CDR3 size: 14 residues. From germline, CDR1 is MNHEY and CDR2 SVGAGI. V was clipped by 8 bases and J by 1 base, with 14 bases between them.

DNA for the CDR3: TGTGCCAGCAGTTGGACAGCCCCCTACGAGCAGTACTTC. Translated: CASSWTAPYEQYF. The chain employs TRBV6-1 and TRBJ2-7; D might be TRBD1 (6 bases). V was pared by 5 bases and J by 2 bases, with 10 bases between. Germline V gene sequence: CDR1 MNHNS, CDR2 SASEGT. The CDR3 extends over 13 amino acids.

This clone has only a few counts. The chain combines TRBV28 with TRBJ1-1; perhaps TRBD1 as D (6 bases). Between the trimmed V and J ends, which lost 3 bases and 2 bases, there was a span of 13 bases. CDR1 MDHEN and CDR2 SYDVKM come from the germline V gene. The CDR3 has 15 residues. As DNA, the CDR3 is TGTGCCAGCAGTTTCCCAGGGGCCCCAAACACTGAAGCTTTCTTT. This codes for CASSFPGAPNTEAFF.